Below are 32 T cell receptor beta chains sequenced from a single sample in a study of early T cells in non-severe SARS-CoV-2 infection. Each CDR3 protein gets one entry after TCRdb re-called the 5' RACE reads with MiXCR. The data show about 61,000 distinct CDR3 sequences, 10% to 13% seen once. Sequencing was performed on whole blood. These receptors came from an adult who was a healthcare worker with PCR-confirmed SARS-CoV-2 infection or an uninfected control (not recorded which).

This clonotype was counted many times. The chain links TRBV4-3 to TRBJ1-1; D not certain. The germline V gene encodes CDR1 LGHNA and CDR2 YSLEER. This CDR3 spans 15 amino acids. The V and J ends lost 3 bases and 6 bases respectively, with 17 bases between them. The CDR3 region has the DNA TGCGCCAGCAGCCACGTCCGGCCGGGAGCCCCTGAAGCTTTCTTT. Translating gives CASSHVRPGAPEAFF.

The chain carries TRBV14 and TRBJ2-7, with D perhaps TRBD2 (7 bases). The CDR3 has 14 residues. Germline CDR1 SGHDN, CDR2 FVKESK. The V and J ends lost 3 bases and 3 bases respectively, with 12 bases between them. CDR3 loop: CASSHSGGGYEQYF. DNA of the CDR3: TGTGCCAGCAGCCACTCGGGGGGCGGCTACGAGCAGTACTTC.

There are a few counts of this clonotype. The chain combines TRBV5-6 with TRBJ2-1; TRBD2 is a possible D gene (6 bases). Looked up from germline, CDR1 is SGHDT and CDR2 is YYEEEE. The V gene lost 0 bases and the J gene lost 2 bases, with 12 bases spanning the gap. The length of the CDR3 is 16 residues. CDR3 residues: CASSLEAGPTYNEQFF. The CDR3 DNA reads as TGTGCCAGCAGCTTGGAAGCGGGCCCCACCTACAATGAGCAGTTCTTC.

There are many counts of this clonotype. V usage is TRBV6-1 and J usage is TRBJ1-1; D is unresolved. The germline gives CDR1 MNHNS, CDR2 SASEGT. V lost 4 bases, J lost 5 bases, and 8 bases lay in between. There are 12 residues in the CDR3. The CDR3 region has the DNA TGTGCCAGCAGTGTTCGGGGTACTGAAGCTTTCTTT. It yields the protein CASSVRGTEAFF.

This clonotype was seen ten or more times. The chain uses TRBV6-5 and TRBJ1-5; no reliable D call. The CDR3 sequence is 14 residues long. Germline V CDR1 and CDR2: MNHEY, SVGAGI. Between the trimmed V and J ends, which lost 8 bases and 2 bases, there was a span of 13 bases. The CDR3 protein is CASRDPRGNQPQHF. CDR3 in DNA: TGTGCCAGCCGGGATCCTAGGGGCAATCAGCCCCAGCATTTT.

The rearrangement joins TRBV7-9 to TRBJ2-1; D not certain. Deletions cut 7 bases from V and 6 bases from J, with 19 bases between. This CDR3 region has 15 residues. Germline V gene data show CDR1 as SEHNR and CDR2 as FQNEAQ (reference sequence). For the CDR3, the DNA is TGTGCCAGCACCCCCGACCCTAGGCTTGTCAATGAGCAGTTCTTC. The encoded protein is CASTPDPRLVNEQFF.

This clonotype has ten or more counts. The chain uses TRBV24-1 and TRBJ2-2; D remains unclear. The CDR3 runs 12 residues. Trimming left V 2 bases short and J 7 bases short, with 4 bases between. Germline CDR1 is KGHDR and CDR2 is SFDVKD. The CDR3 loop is CATSDSRGELFF. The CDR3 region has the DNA TGTGCCACCAGTGATTCGCGCGGGGAGCTGTTTTTT.

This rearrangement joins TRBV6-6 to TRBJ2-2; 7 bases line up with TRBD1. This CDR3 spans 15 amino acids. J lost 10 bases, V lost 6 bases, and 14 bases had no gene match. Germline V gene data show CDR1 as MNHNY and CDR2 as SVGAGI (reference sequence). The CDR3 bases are TGTGCCAGCAGCCGAAGGACAGGAGCCGCAGCGGAGCTGTTTTTT. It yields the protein CASSRRTGAAAELFF.

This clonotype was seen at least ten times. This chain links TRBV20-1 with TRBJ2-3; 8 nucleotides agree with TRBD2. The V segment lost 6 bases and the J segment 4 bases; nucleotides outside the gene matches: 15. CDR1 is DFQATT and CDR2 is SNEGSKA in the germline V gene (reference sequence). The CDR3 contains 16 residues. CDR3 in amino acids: CSAGLKAGGTSDTQYF. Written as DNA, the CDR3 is TGCAGTGCCGGGTTGAAGGCGGGGGGTACTTCAGATACGCAGTATTTT.

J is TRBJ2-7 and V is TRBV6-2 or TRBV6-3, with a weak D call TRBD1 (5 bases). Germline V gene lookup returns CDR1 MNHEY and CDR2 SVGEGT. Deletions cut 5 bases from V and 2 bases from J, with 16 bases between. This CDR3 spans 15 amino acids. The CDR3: CASSDGRGSTYEQYF. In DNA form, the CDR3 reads TGTGCCAGCAGTGACGGAAGGGGATCGACCTACGAGCAGTACTTC.

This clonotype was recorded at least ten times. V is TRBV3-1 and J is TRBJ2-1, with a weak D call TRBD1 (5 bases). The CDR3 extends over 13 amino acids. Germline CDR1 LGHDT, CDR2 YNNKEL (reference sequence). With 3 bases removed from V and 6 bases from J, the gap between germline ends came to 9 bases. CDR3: CASSQTVFNEQFF. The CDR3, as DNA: TGTGCCAGCAGCCAGACAGTTTTCAATGAGCAGTTCTTC.

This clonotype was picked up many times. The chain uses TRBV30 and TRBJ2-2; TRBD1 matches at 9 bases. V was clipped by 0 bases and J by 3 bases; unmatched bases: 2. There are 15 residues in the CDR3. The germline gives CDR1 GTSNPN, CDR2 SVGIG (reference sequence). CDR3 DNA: TGTGCCTGGAGTGTAGGGGACAGGGACACCGGGGAGCTGTTTTTT. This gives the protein CAWSVGDRDTGELFF.

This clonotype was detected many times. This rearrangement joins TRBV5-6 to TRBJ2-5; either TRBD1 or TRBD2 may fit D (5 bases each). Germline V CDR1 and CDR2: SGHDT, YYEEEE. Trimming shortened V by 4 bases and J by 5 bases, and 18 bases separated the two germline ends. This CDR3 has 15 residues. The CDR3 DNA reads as TGTGCCAGCAGCAACCGGGGCGCGAGTCTTGAGACCCAGTACTTC. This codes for CASSNRGASLETQYF.

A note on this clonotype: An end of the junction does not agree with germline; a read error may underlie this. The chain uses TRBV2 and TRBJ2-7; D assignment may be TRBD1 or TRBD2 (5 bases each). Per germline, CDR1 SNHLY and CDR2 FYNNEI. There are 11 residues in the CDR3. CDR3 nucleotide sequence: TGTGCCAGCGGGGGACCAATAAGGATGCACTTC. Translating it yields CASGGPIRMHF.

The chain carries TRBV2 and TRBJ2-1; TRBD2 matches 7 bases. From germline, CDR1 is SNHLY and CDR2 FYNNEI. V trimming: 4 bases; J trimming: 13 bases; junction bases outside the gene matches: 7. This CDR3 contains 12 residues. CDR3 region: CASSASGVRQFF. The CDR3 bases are TGTGCCAGCAGTGCCAGCGGGGTAAGACAGTTCTTC.

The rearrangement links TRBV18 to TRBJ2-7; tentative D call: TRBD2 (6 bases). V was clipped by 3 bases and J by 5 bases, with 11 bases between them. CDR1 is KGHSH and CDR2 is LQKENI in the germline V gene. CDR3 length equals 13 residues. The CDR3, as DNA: TGTGCCAGCTCACCGTACGGGGAGGACGAGCAGTACTTC. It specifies CASSPYGEDEQYF.

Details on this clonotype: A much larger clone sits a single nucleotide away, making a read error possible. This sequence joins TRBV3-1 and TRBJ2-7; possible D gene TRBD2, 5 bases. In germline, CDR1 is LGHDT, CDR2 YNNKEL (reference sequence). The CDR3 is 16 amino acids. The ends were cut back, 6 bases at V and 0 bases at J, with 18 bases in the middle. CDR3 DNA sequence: TGTGCCAGCAGTCTTAGGCCTAGCACAGCCTCCTACGAGCAGTACTTC. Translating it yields CASSLRPSTASYEQYF.

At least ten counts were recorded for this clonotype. The CDR3 spells CASSATGRDNSPLHF. CDR3 nucleotides: TGTGCCAGCAGTGCCACAGGGCGCGACAATTCACCCCTCCACTTT. The chain employs TRBV2 and TRBJ1-6, with a tentative D call TRBD1 (6 bases). This CDR3 spans 15 amino acids. Between the trimmed V and J ends, which lost 4 bases and 7 bases, there was a span of 14 bases. Germline loops: CDR1 SNHLY, CDR2 FYNNEI.

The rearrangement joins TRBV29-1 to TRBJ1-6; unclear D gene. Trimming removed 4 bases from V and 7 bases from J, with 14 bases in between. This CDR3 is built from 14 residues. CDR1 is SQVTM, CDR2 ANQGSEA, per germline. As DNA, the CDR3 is TGCAGCGTTGGAATGACGGGGAGCAATTCACCCCTCCACTTT. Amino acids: CSVGMTGSNSPLHF. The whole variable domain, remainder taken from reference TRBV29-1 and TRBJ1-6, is SAVISQKPSRDICQRGTSLTIQCQVDSQVTMMFWYRQQPGQSLTLIATANQGSEATYESGFVIDKFPISRPNLTFSTLTVSNMSPEDSSIYLCSVGMTGSNSPLHFGNGTRLTVT.

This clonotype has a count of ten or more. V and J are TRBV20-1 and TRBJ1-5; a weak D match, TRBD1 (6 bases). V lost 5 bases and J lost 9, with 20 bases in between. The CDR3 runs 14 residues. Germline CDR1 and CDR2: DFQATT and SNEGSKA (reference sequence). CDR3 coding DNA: TGCAGTGCTTCTAGCGGACAGCGCCAGGGGCCCCAGCATTTT. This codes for CSASSGQRQGPQHF.

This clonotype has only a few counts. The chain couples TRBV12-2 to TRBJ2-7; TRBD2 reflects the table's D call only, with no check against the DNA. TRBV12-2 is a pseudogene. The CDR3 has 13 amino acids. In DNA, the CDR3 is TGTGCAAGTCGGGAGGGTAGGTTTTACGAGCAGTACTTC. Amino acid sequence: CASREGRFYEQYF.

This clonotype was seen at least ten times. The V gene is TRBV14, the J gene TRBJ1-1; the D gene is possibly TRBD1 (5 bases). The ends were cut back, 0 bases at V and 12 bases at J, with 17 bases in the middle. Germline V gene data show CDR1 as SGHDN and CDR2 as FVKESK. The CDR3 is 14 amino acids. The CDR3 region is CASSQEIGGPVTFF. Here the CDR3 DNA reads TGTGCCAGCAGCCAAGAGATTGGGGGACCGGTGACTTTCTTT.

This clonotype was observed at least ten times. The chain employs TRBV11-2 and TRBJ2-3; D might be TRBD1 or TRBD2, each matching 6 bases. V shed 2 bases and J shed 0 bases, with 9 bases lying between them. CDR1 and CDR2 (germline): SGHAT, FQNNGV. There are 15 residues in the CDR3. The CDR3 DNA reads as TGTGCCAGCAGCTTATTCGGGGGCAGCACAGATACGCAGTATTTT. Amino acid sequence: CASSLFGGSTDTQYF.

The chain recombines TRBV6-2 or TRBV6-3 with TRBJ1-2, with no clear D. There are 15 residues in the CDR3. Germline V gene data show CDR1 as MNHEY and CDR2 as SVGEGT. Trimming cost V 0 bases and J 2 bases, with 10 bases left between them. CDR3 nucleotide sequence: TGTGCCAGCAGTTACTCCGGGATTCCCAACTATGGCTACACCTTC. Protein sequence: CASSYSGIPNYGYTF.

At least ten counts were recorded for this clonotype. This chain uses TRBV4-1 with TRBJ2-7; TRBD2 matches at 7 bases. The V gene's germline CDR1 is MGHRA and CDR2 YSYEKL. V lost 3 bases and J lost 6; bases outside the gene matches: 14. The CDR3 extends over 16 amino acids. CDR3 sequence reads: CASSHPGGRTPREQYF. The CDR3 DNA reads TGCGCCAGCAGCCATCCCGGGGGGAGGACGCCTCGCGAGCAGTACTTC.

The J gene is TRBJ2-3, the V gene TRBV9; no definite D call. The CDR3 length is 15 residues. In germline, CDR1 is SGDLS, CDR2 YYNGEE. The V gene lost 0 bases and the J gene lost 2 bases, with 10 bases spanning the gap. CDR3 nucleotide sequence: TGTGCCAGCAGCGTAGCAGTTACTTTCACAGATACGCAGTATTTT. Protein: CASSVAVTFTDTQYF. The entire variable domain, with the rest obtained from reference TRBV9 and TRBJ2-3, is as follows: DSGVTQTPKHLITATGQRVTLRCSPRSGDLSVYWYQQSLDQGLQFLIQYYNGEERAKGNILERFSAQQFPDLHSELNLSSLELGDSALYFCASSVAVTFTDTQYFGPGTRLTVL.

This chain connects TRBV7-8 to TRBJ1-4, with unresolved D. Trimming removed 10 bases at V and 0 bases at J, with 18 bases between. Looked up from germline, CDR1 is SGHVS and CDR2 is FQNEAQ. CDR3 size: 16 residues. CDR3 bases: TGTGCCACTACCCAGGACGCGGGTGCAACTAATGAAAAACTGTTTTTT. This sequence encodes CATTQDAGATNEKLFF.

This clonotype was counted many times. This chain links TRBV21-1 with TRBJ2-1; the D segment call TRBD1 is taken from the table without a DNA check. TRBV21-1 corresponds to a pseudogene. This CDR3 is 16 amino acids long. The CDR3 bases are TGTGCCAGCAGCAAAGTACCTAGGGCAGGGCACAATGAGCAGTTCTTC. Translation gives CASSKVPRAGHNEQFF.

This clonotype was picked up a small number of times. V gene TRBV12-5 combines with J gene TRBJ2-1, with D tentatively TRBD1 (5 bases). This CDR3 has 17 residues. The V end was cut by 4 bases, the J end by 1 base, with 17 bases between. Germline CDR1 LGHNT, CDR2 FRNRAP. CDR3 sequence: CASGSQTQGLSYNEQFF. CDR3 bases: TGTGCTAGTGGTTCCCAAACTCAGGGCCTATCCTACAATGAGCAGTTCTTC.

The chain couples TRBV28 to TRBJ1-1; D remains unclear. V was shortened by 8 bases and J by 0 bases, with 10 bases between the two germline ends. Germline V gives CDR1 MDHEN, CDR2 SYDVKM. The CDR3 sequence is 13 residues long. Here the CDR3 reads CASVRVMNTEAFF. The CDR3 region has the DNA TGTGCCAGCGTTCGGGTTATGAACACTGAAGCTTTCTTT.

CDR3 loop: CSAVTGYGADTQYF. The DNA for the CDR3 is TGCAGTGCCGTGACAGGGTACGGTGCAGATACGCAGTATTTT. The chain employs TRBV20-1 and TRBJ2-3; 7 bases map to TRBD1. The CDR3 is made up of 14 amino acids. Germline V gene lookup returns CDR1 DFQATT and CDR2 SNEGSKA (reference sequence). Losses at the gene ends were 6 bases for V and 4 bases for J; bases not matched to a gene: 10.

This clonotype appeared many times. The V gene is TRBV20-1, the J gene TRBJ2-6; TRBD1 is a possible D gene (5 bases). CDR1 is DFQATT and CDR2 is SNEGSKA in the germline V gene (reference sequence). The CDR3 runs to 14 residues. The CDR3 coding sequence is TGCAGCGCCCAGGGTTTGGCTGGGGCCAACGTCCTGACTTTC. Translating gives CSAQGLAGANVLTF.